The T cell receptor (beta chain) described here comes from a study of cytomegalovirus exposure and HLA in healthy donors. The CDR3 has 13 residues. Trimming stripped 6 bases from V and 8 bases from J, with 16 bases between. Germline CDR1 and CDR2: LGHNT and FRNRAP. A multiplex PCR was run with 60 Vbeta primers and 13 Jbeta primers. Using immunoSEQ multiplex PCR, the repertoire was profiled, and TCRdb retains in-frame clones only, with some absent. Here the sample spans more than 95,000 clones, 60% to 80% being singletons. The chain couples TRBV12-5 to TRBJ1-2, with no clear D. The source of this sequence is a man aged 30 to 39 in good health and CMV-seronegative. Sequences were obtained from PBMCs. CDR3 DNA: TGTGCTAGTGGCGCCGACGGAGCGGCGGGCTACACCTTC. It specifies CASGADGAAGYTF.